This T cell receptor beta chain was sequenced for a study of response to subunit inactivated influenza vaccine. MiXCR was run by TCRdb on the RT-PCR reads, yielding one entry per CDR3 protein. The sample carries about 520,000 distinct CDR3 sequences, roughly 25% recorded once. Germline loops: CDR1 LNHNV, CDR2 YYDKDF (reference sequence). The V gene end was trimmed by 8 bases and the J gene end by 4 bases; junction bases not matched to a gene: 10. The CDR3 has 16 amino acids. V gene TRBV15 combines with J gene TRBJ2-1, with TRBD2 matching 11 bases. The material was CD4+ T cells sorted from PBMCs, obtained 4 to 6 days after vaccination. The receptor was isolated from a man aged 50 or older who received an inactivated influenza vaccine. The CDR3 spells CATRLGLAGGYNEQFF. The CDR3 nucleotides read TGTGCCACCCGTCTAGGATTAGCGGGAGGGTACAATGAGCAGTTCTTC.